These 15 T cell receptor beta chains came from one sample sequenced in a study of PD-1 blockade in classical Hodgkin lymphoma. In every patient, relapse followed autologous stem cell transplantation, while exposure to brentuximab vedotin differed. Using immunoSEQ multiplex PCR, the repertoire was profiled, and TCRdb retains in-frame clones only, with some absent. The table has more than 40,000 clones, roughly 70% seen once. The input for sequencing was peripheral blood mononuclear cells (PBMCs), taken at baseline. These receptors were collected from a human donor with classical Hodgkin lymphoma.

The V gene is TRBV5-1, the J gene TRBJ1-1; TRBD1 might be the D (5 bases). Per the germline V gene, CDR1 is SGHRS and CDR2 is YFSETQ. Trimming stripped 4 bases from V and 3 bases from J, with 19 bases between. The CDR3 loop spans 16 amino acids. The CDR3: CASSLSVNSRDTEAFF. The CDR3 bases are TGCGCCAGCAGCCTCTCCGTCAACTCCAGGGACACTGAAGCTTTCTTT.

The chain carries TRBV14 and TRBJ2-7; tentatively, D is TRBD2 (6 bases). V was trimmed by 4 bases and J by 0 bases, leaving 10 bases between them. Germline V gene lookup returns CDR1 SGHDN and CDR2 FVKESK. The CDR3 consists of 14 residues. CDR3 residues: CASSLSGSSYEQYF. The CDR3 DNA reads TGTGCCAGCAGCCTTAGCGGTAGCTCCTACGAGCAGTACTTC.

V is TRBV30 and J is TRBJ2-7; 9 bases align to TRBD1. V was pared by 5 bases and J by 1 base, with 3 bases of the junction left unmatched. The length of the CDR3 is 13 residues. CDR1 and CDR2 (germline): GTSNPN, SVGIG (reference sequence). The CDR3 DNA follows: TGTGCCTGGGGGACAGGGCTATCCTACGAGCAGTACTTC. This encodes CAWGTGLSYEQYF.

The rearrangement uses TRBV9 and TRBJ1-1, with unresolved D. Germline V lookup: CDR1 SGDLS, CDR2 YYNGEE. With 4 bases removed from V and 1 base from J, the gap between germline ends came to 14 bases. The CDR3 totals 15 residues. The CDR3 DNA reads TGTGCCAGCAGCCGGGGATCCTTGGGGAACACTGAAGCTTTCTTT. Its protein is CASSRGSLGNTEAFF.

V usage is TRBV7-2 and J usage is TRBJ2-1; maybe TRBD2 (5 bases). V was clipped by 5 bases and J by 2 bases, with 13 bases between them. The CDR3 is 15 amino acids. Germline V CDR1 and CDR2: SGHTA, FQGNSA. CDR3 in amino acids: CASSPRGSAYNEQFF. CDR3 nucleotides: TGTGCCAGCAGCCCTCGAGGTAGCGCCTACAATGAGCAGTTCTTC.

This sequence joins TRBV27 and TRBJ1-4; no clear D. Germline assignment: CDR1 MNHEY and CDR2 SMNVEV (reference sequence). V lost 5 bases to trimming and J lost 3 bases, with 13 bases between them. This CDR3 comprises 15 residues. The CDR3 is CASSTPGRANEKLFF. The CDR3 DNA reads as TGTGCCAGCAGTACCCCCGGGAGGGCTAATGAAAAACTGTTTTTT.

This clone was detected a few times. At one end, the junction sequence differs from germline, possibly due to a read error. The genes are TRBV30 and TRBJ2-7; D uncertain. CDR1 GTSNPN and CDR2 SVGIG come from the germline V gene (reference sequence). The CDR3 contains 11 residues. CDR3 DNA: TGTGCCTGGAGTGTTCGCCCTGACCCGTTATTC. Translated: CAWSVRPDPLF.

The rearrangement links TRBV19 to TRBJ2-7, with D possibly matching TRBD1 (5 bases). Germline V gene lookup returns CDR1 LNHDA and CDR2 SQIVND (reference sequence). CDR3 length: 14 amino acids. V gave up 7 bases and J gave up 0 bases, with 13 bases separating them. CDR3: CASTLDSSSYEQYF. DNA of the CDR3: TGTGCCAGTACCCTAGACAGCAGCTCCTACGAGCAGTACTTC.

This clone has more than one count but fewer than ten. The chain combines TRBV5-6 with TRBJ1-5; D possibly corresponds to TRBD1 (6 bases). The CDR3 is 14 amino acids. CDR1 and CDR2 from the germline V gene are SGHDT and YYEEEE. Trimming took 2 bases from V and 7 from J, leaving 13 bases between them. CDR3 loop: CASSFWQGKQPQHF. The CDR3 coding sequence is TGTGCCAGCAGCTTTTGGCAGGGGAAGCAGCCCCAGCATTTT.

The rearrangement joins TRBV30 to TRBJ2-7; TRBD2 matches at 7 bases. The CDR3 covers 13 residues. The germline gives CDR1 GTSNPN, CDR2 SVGIG (reference sequence). The trim removed 2 bases at V and 7 bases at J, leaving 8 bases unmatched. In nucleotides, the CDR3 is TGTGCCTGGAGTACCCTACTAGCGAGGGAGCAGTACTTC. Its protein product is CAWSTLLAREQYF. The full variable domain, its missing parts supplied by reference TRBV30 and TRBJ2-7, is SQTIHQWPATLVQPVGSPLSLECTVEGTSNPNLYWYRQAAGRGLQLLFYSVGIGQISSEVPQNLSASRPQDRQFILSSKKLLLSDSGFYLCAWSTLLAREQYFGPGTRLTVT.

This clone has only a few counts. The chain employs TRBV30 and TRBJ1-2; tentative D call: TRBD1 (6 bases). The CDR3 contains 13 residues. The V end was cut by 2 bases, the J end by 4 bases, with 11 bases between. CDR1 and CDR2 from the germline V gene are GTSNPN and SVGIG (reference sequence). The CDR3 is CAWSLQGSYGYTF. The DNA of the CDR3 is TGTGCCTGGAGTCTACAGGGTTCCTATGGCTACACCTTC. Full variable domain (remainder filled in from reference TRBV30 and TRBJ1-2): SQTIHQWPATLVQPVGSPLSLECTVEGTSNPNLYWYRQAAGRGLQLLFYSVGIGQISSEVPQNLSASRPQDRQFILSSKKLLLSDSGFYLCAWSLQGSYGYTFGSGTRLTVV.

This chain links TRBV7-2 with TRBJ2-1, with D uncertain. V lost 1 base to trimming and J lost 9 bases, with 10 bases between them. The CDR3 has 13 amino acids. The germline gives CDR1 SGHTA, CDR2 FQGNSA. The CDR3: CASSLVGRGEQFF. CDR3 nucleotides: TGTGCCAGCAGCTTAGTCGGGCGCGGTGAGCAGTTCTTC.

J is TRBJ2-7 and V is TRBV5-1, with TRBD2 matching over 7 bases. There are 14 residues in the CDR3. V dropped 1 base and J dropped 4; count of bases not matched to a gene: 5. Germline V gene sequence: CDR1 SGHRS, CDR2 YFSETQ. The CDR3 loop is CASSLPPGGYEQYF. In nucleotides, the CDR3 is TGCGCCAGCAGCTTGCCTCCGGGGGGATACGAGCAGTACTTC.

The chain is built from TRBV9 and TRBJ1-1, with 12 nucleotides matching TRBD1. The junction had 6 bases not matched to a gene; V was cut back by 4 bases and J by 8 bases. The CDR3 consists of 14 residues. Looked up from germline, CDR1 is SGDLS and CDR2 is YYNGEE. Here the CDR3 DNA reads TGTGCCAGCAGCCCGGGGACAGGGGGCCCCGAAGCTTTCTTT. Amino acids: CASSPGTGGPEAFF.

The rearrangement links TRBV23-1 to TRBJ2-4; 11 bases map to TRBD1. TRBV23-1 is noted as an ORF with a role that remains uncertain. The length of the CDR3 is 17 residues. J was trimmed by 1 base and V by 4 bases; bases with no gene match: 6. The CDR3 DNA sequence: TGCGCCAGCAGTCCCCGGACAGGGGGCTTTGCCAAAAACATTCAGTACTTC. It specifies CASSPRTGGFAKNIQYF.